This T cell receptor (beta chain) was documented in a study of shared clonotypes between healthy human individuals. Study overall: For every donor, three CD4 naive, three CD4 memory, two CD8 naive and one CD8 memory plates were used.

Only CD45RO-negative cells positively selected for CCR7 counted as naive CD8 cells, so terminally differentiated effector memory CD45RA+ cells were excluded. The V end lost 2 bases, the J end lost 3 bases, and 10 bases lay between the germline ends. This CDR3 has 13 amino acids. Germline CDR1 is GTSNPN and CDR2 is SVGIG (reference sequence). In regard to this clone: Its cognate antigen is unknown.

General study results and limits: Of the naive CD4 clonotypes, approximately 5% were shared across four donors. Among non-shared clonotypes, generation probabilities were lower than among those shared by all four donors.

The test was conducted at deep level. This table comes from immunoSEQ multiplex PCR, and its TCRdb copy is limited to in-frame clones, with some not included. The sample has 1.5 million to 2.5 million clones, about 94% seen once. The V and J genes are TRBV30 and TRBJ1-1; D unclear. Sequenced input: naive CD8+ T cells sorted from blood. The source of this sequence is a man aged 18 to 29 in good health. The CDR3 spells CAWSPQSDTEAFF. In nucleotides, the CDR3 is TGTGCCTGGAGTCCCCAGTCGGACACTGAAGCTTTCTTT. Based on the CDR3 plus reference TRBV30 and TRBJ1-1, the full variable domain is SQTIHQWPATLVQPVGSPLSLECTVEGTSNPNLYWYRQAAGRGLQLLFYSVGIGQISSEVPQNLSASRPQDRQFILSSKKLLLSDSGFYLCAWSPQSDTEAFFGQGTRLTVV.